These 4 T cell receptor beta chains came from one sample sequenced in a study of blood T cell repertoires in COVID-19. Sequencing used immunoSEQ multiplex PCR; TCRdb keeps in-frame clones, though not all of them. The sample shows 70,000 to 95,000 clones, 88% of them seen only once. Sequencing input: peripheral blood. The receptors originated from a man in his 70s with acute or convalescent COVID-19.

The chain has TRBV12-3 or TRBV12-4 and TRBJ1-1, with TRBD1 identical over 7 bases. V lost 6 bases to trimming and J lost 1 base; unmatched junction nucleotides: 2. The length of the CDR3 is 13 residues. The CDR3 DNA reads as TGTGCCAGCAGACAGGGGACGAACACTGAAGCTTTCTTT. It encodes CASRQGTNTEAFF.

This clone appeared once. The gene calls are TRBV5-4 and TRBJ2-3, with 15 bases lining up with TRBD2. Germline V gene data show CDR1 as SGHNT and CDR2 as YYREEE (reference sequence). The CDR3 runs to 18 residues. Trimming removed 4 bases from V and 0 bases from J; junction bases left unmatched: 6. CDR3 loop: CASSGTSGRSSSTDTQYF. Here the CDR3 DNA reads TGTGCCAGCAGCGGGACTAGCGGGAGGTCGTCTAGCACAGATACGCAGTATTTT.

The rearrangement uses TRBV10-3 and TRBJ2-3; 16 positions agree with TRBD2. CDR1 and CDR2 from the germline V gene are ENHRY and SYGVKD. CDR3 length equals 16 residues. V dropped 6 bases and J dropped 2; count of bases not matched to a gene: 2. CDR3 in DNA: TGTGCCATCAGCGGGACTAGCGGGGGGGTCACAGATACGCAGTATTTT. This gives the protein CAISGTSGGVTDTQYF.

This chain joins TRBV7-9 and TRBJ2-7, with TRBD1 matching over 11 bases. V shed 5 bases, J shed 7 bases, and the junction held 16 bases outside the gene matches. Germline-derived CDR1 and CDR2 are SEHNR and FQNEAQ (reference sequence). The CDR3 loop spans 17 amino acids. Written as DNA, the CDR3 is TGTGCCAGCAGCCAACACGGGACAGGGGGTCTCGCTGCAGAGCAGTACTTC. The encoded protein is CASSQHGTGGLAAEQYF.